The sequence of this T cell receptor beta chain was determined in a study of T cells in localized non-small cell lung cancer (dated by TCRdb to the early 2020s). For the wider study: Comparing tumors with uninvolved tumor-adjacent lungs, the study looked at the T cell repertoires of around 250 patients with early-stage NSCLC. All 240 or so NSCLC patients in the cohort were treatment-naive and had localized lung tumors that were resected. NSCLC patients had a mean age of around 66 years, and 129 were male and about a hundred female.

Concerning this clone itself: The antigen it recognizes is unknown. No much larger clone exists at a distance of one base, and base qualities are not known.

Uninvolved adjacent lung was obtained at least 2 cm from the tumor margin, and the absence of atypia was confirmed by two independent pathologists. At diagnosis, peripheral blood, uninvolved tumor-adjacent lung and tumor were collected and stored as a combination of fresh-frozen and FFPE material. TCR beta CDR3 regions were sequenced from DNA using the immunoSEQ Assay. As for how the authors treated the data: To compute T cell density, TCR beta template counts were normalized to usable DNA, which was estimated by amplifying housekeeping genes. Richness was estimated using the preseqR package, with extrapolation to 400,000 templates for PBMC samples and to 120,000 templates for tissue samples. Clonality was defined by subtracting Pielou's evenness from one. Tissue-enriched TCRs were identified through differential abundance testing performed on productive amino-acid clonotypes, with a minimum total count of 5 and an alpha of 0.1. Repertoire overlap between compartments was quantified with the Jaccard Index and Morisita Overlap Index. GLIPH clustered TCR beta CDR3s with public tetramer-defined viral CDR3s; viral motifs required at least three viral sequences plus V-gene enrichment. TCRdb holds this immuneACCESS table with in-frame rearrangements only. Some clones are missing; in checked studies, unresolved V genes explain under half, and the rest has no known cause. That table is the source of V, J and clone size, and D and trimming were worked out from the DNA. This sample lists around 1,400 clones; just under 20% were detected once. The ten largest clones add up to roughly an eighth of the sample.

The study at large found these results: Longer overall survival was associated with higher blood T cell density, whereas shorter survival was associated with higher adjacent-lung clonality. The highest T cell clonality was observed in uninvolved tumor-adjacent lung, where clonality exceeded that of tumor, suggesting that antigenic responses were more focused in uninvolved tumor-adjacent lung. Of the top 100 tumor clones, a median of around 57 were detected in paired uninvolved adjacent lung; about 28 were also among that lung's top 100. Because multi-region tumor sequencing was not performed, intratumor heterogeneity could not be ruled out. Because the study design was exploratory, TCR variables were selected using unadjusted p-values without false-discovery rate correction.

The CDR3 runs 14 residues from the cysteine to the phenylalanine. The retained sequence is limited to the CDR3, 42 bases, with the frame set at the first base. Trimming removed 1 base from V and 7 bases from J; the gene matches leave 8 bases unexplained. The germline V gene encodes CDR1 SQVTM and CDR2 ANQGSEA. The sequencing here drew on normal lung tissue next to the tumor, taken before any cancer treatment. The source of this sequence is a woman between 35 and 75 years old with stage II lung adenocarcinoma. The rearrangement combines TRBV29-1 with TRBJ1-1, with 8 junctional bases fitting TRBD1. The CDR3 is CSVEGRTGYGEAFF. The DNA sequence reads TGCAGCGTTGAAGGACGGACAGGGTATGGTGAAGCTTTCTTT.